Below, 5 T cell receptor beta chains from the same sample are listed, as sequenced in a study of graft-versus-host responses after intestinal transplantation. This table comes from immunoSEQ multiplex PCR, and its TCRdb copy is limited to in-frame clones, with some not included. The sample lists just over 20,000 clones, roughly 92% occurring once. The specimen comprised PBMCs, sampled around 37 weeks after intestinal transplant. These receptors were taken from a human patient who received an intestinal transplant, so some T cells may come from the graft donor.

This clone has more than one count but fewer than ten. The rearrangement links TRBV9 to TRBJ1-1; maybe TRBD1 (5 bases). The CDR3 is 13 residues long. From germline, CDR1 is SGDLS and CDR2 YYNGEE. The ends were cut back, 4 bases at V and 3 bases at J, with 10 bases in the middle. This CDR3 is CASSYDSDTEAFF. The DNA for the CDR3 is TGTGCCAGCAGCTACGACAGCGACACTGAAGCTTTCTTT.

The V call is TRBV30, the J call TRBJ1-5, with 10 bases that match TRBD1. Germline V gives CDR1 GTSNPN, CDR2 SVGIG (reference sequence). The CDR3 totals 16 residues. The junction had 9 bases not matched to a gene; V was cut back by 2 bases and J by 5 bases. The DNA of the CDR3 is TGTGCCTGGAGTACCCCCCGGGACAGGGGTGATCAGCCCCAGCATTTT. The encoded protein is CAWSTPRDRGDQPQHF.

The gene calls are TRBV18 and TRBJ2-7; TRBD2 matches at 7 bases. This CDR3 has 12 amino acids. From germline, CDR1 is KGHSH and CDR2 LQKENI. J was trimmed by 6 bases and V by 2 bases; bases with no gene match: 1. The CDR3 spells CASSPGRAEQYF. As DNA, the CDR3 is TGTGCCAGCTCACCAGGGAGGGCCGAGCAGTACTTC.

The chain carries TRBV5-1 and TRBJ2-1; 8 bases are a match to TRBD1. This CDR3 comprises 15 residues. Trimming removed 3 bases from V and 7 bases from J; junction bases left unmatched: 9. Germline loops: CDR1 SGHRS, CDR2 YFSETQ. Here the CDR3 DNA reads TGCGCCAGCAGCTACGGACAGGGTCCATTAAATGAGCAGTTCTTC. It codes for CASSYGQGPLNEQFF.

This chain joins TRBV19 and TRBJ2-1, with TRBD2 matching over 7 bases. This CDR3 region has 14 residues. The V gene's germline CDR1 is LNHDA and CDR2 SQIVND (reference sequence). The V and J ends lost 8 bases and 8 bases, in that order; junction bases with no gene match: 12. Here the CDR3 DNA reads TGTGCCAGTCGGACGGGAGCGGGGCGCCATGAGCAGTTCTTC. Its translation is CASRTGAGRHEQFF. Complete variable domain (other parts from reference TRBV19 and TRBJ2-1): DGGITQSPKYLFRKEGQNVTLSCEQNLNHDAMYWYRQDPGQGLRLIYYSQIVNDFQKGDIAEGYSVSREKKESFPLTVTSAQKNPTAFYLCASRTGAGRHEQFFGPGTRLTVL.